These 17 T cell receptor beta chains came from one sample sequenced in a study of spatial heterogeneity in lung cancer. TCRdb reprocessed the 5' RACE reads with MiXCR, giving one entry per CDR3 protein. Of around 20,000 distinct CDR3 sequences in the sample, 15% to 20% were seen once. Time point indicated: sample taken at primary tumor resection. Extraction of whole RNA from tumor, nontumor lung or frozen PBMC preceded unsorted sequencing. The sample consisted of PBMCs, taken at surgery. These receptors were collected from a male donor with early-stage non-small cell lung cancer.

Only one count was recorded for this clonotype. The V gene is TRBV5-1, the J gene TRBJ2-7; 8 nucleotides line up with TRBD1. Germline CDR1 is SGHRS and CDR2 is YFSETQ. Unmatched junction bases numbered 7, after V lost 4 bases and J lost 1 base. The CDR3 extends over 15 amino acids. CDR3 sequence: CASSPGTGQSYEQYF. Written as DNA, the CDR3 is TGCGCCAGCAGCCCGGGGACAGGTCAGTCCTACGAGCAGTACTTC.

This clonotype has just one count. This may arise from a read error, as a much more abundant clone is one base away. The chain combines TRBV27 with TRBJ2-1; a possible D gene is TRBD2 (5 bases). CDR1 and CDR2 from the germline V gene are MNHEY and SMNVEV (reference sequence). The ends were cut back, 7 bases at V and 4 bases at J, with 11 bases in the middle. The CDR3 contains 13 residues. CDR3 bases: TGTGCCAGCATTACTAGTGGGTACAATGAGCAGTTCTTC. Translation: CASITSGYNEQFF.

By sample fraction, this clonotype is medium-sized. DNA of the CDR3: TGTGCCAGCAGTTATGGACTAGCAGCCGGAGTGCAGTACTTC. This codes for CASSYGLAAGVQYF. V gene TRBV6-5 combines with J gene TRBJ2-7, with TRBD2 matching over 8 bases. The germline CDR1 and CDR2 sequences are MNHEY and SVGAGI. Trimming cost V 3 bases and J 9 bases; bases outside gene matches: 10. This CDR3 comprises 14 residues.

The CDR3 region is CASSLGHVGGLQETQYF. The CDR3 DNA reads as TGCGCCAGCAGCTTGGGACATGTTGGGGGGCTACAAGAGACCCAGTACTTC. V gene TRBV5-1 combines with J gene TRBJ2-5; D may be TRBD1 or TRBD2 (6 bases each). This CDR3 comprises 17 residues. The V gene lost 0 bases and the J gene lost 2 bases, with 17 bases spanning the gap. Germline CDR1 reads SGHRS; CDR2 reads YFSETQ.

There are many counts of this clonotype. V is TRBV6-5 and J is TRBJ2-5, with 9 positions matching TRBD1. The J segment lost 5 bases and the V segment lost 5 bases, leaving 15 bases of the junction unmatched. Looked up from germline, CDR1 is MNHEY and CDR2 is SVGAGI. The CDR3 length is 17 residues. The CDR3 bases are TGTGCCAGCAGTAAACCGGGACAGGGTGGGCCGCAGGAGACCCAGTACTTC. Amino acids: CASSKPGQGGPQETQYF.

The chain combines TRBV20-1 with TRBJ2-1; no definite D call. The CDR3 sequence is 14 residues long. V shed 6 bases and J shed 0 bases, with 12 bases lying between them. Germline V CDR1 and CDR2: DFQATT, SNEGSKA (reference sequence). The CDR3 loop is CSACPLSSYNEQFF. CDR3 DNA: TGCAGTGCCTGCCCTCTGAGCTCCTACAATGAGCAGTTCTTC.

This clonotype was recorded many times. The chain joins TRBV18 to TRBJ1-1, with D uncertain. Germline V CDR1 and CDR2: KGHSH, LQKENI. This CDR3 comprises 13 residues. V was pared by 2 bases and J by 2 bases, with 6 bases between. As DNA, the CDR3 is TGTGCCAGCTCACCAGGGAGAAACACTGAAGCTTTCTTT. Its protein is CASSPGRNTEAFF.

V is TRBV7-8 and J is TRBJ2-7; 7 bases line up with TRBD1. With V trimmed by 1 base and J by 5 bases, 2 bases remained unmatched. The length of the CDR3 is 13 residues. Germline loops: CDR1 SGHVS, CDR2 FQNEAQ. The CDR3 bases are TGTGCCAGCAGCTTAGTAGGGGGCAACGAGCAGTACTTC. Translated, it gives CASSLVGGNEQYF.

J is TRBJ2-5 and V is TRBV7-9; D is possibly TRBD1 (6 bases). V shed 4 bases and J shed 0 bases, with 12 bases lying between them. Germline V gives CDR1 SEHNR, CDR2 FQNEAQ (reference sequence). The CDR3 is made up of 15 amino acids. The CDR3 loop is CASSSSQGYQETQYF. The CDR3 DNA is TGTGCCAGCAGCTCCTCTCAGGGGTACCAAGAGACCCAGTACTTC.

This clonotype was counted at least ten times. The chain recombines TRBV6-2 or TRBV6-3 with TRBJ1-1; possibly TRBD1 for D (5 bases). The V gene's germline CDR1 is MNHEY and CDR2 SVGEGT. The CDR3 contains 15 residues. V dropped 2 bases and J dropped 0 bases, with 10 bases sitting between them. CDR3 nucleotides: TGTGCCAGCAGTTACGGTCGGGGCATGAACACTGAAGCTTTCTTT. Residues: CASSYGRGMNTEAFF.

This clonotype was counted between two and nine times. This chain uses TRBV7-6 with TRBJ2-5, with D unclear. This CDR3 has 15 residues. The germline V gene encodes CDR1 SGHVS and CDR2 FNYEAQ. Trimming cost V 1 base and J 7 bases, with 16 bases left between them. The CDR3 spells CASSLVTDAAGTQYF. CDR3 bases: TGTGCCAGCAGCTTAGTAACAGACGCTGCTGGGACCCAGTACTTC.

The chain links TRBV28 to TRBJ1-5, with D hard to call. V lost 5 bases, J lost 6 bases, and 17 bases lay in between. This CDR3 has 15 residues. Germline CDR1 MDHEN, CDR2 SYDVKM. The CDR3 nucleotides read TGTGCCAGCAGTATACTCGACCCGGGGAGTCAGCCCCAGCATTTT. This sequence encodes CASSILDPGSQPQHF.

Ten or more counts support this clonotype. The chain recombines TRBV9 with TRBJ2-3; D is unresolved. In germline, CDR1 is SGDLS, CDR2 YYNGEE. The germline V and J ends were trimmed by 0 bases and 0 bases, with 8 bases remaining between them. This CDR3 is 15 amino acids long. For the CDR3, the DNA is TGTGCCAGCAGCGTAGAGGGCCAGAGCACAGATACGCAGTATTTT. As protein: CASSVEGQSTDTQYF.

Turning to this clonotype: A read error may be the cause here, since a much bigger clone is one base away. V usage is TRBV6-1 and J usage is TRBJ1-1; no definite D call. The germline CDR1 and CDR2 sequences are MNHNS and SASEGT. CDR3 length: 13 amino acids. V gave up 8 bases and J gave up 3 bases, with 13 bases separating them. CDR3 sequence (DNA): TGTGCCAGCGGGGAGAGGTCGGACACTGAAGCTTTCTTT. It yields the protein CASGERSDTEAFF.

This clonotype was detected many times. The V call is TRBV6-5, the J call TRBJ1-1; D is undetermined. V was cut by 6 bases and J by 10 bases, with 18 bases left in between. The germline gives CDR1 MNHEY, CDR2 SVGAGI. The CDR3 is 13 residues long. The CDR3 nucleotides are TGTGCCAGCAGACCAAGACCCCGGACGGGAGCTTTCTTT. This encodes CASRPRPRTGAFF.

The chain joins TRBV5-4 to TRBJ2-1, with TRBD1 identical over 7 bases. The CDR3 runs to 16 residues. The V and J ends lost 0 bases and 2 bases, in that order; junction bases with no gene match: 5. The germline CDR1 and CDR2 sequences are SGHNT and YYREEE (reference sequence). The chain's CDR3 is CASSLDPTGAYNEQFF. CDR3 coding DNA: TGTGCCAGCAGCTTGGACCCCACAGGGGCCTACAATGAGCAGTTCTTC.

This clonotype turned up a few times. The chain couples TRBV6-6 to TRBJ2-2; the D call may be TRBD1 or TRBD2 (6 bases each). The CDR3 totals 15 residues. V lost 6 bases and J lost 1, with 12 bases in between. Germline CDR1 MNHNY, CDR2 SVGAGI (reference sequence). The CDR3 bases are TGTGCCAGCAGACAGGGAGGTTTGAACACCGGGGAGCTGTTTTTT. Its translation is CASRQGGLNTGELFF.